This TCR beta chain was profiled in a study of cytomegalovirus exposure and HLA in healthy donors. General study results and limits: Information on immune exposure was restricted to one variable (CMV serostatus). Roughly uniform depth of sequencing across donors was assumed in presence/absence analyses. Later analysis associated a missense DCLRE1C variant with TCR beta V- and J-gene trimming.

A remark on this clone: Its antigen is currently unknown. Additional DNA sequences in this sample encode the identical CDR3.

The primer mix had 60 Vbeta and 13 Jbeta primers. Generated by immunoSEQ multiplex PCR, the TCRdb table keeps only in-frame clones and is missing some. The data contain 150,000 to 200,000 clones, about 71% of them seen just once; the ten biggest clones take up roughly 1.4%. The sequence derives from a man aged 50 to 60 in good health and CMV-seronegative. Sequenced material: PBMCs.

The CDR3 reads CASSSNRVSPLHF. DNA for the CDR3: TGTGCCAGCAGCTCGAACAGGGTCTCACCCCTCCACTTT. V gene TRBV5-6 combines with J gene TRBJ1-6; a possible D gene is TRBD1 (6 bases). This CDR3 contains 13 residues. CDR1 is SGHDT, CDR2 YYEEEE, per germline. Trimming removed 3 bases at V and 10 bases at J, with 11 bases between. The whole variable domain, filled in from reference TRBV5-6 and TRBJ1-6, reads DAGVTQSPTHLIKTRGQQVTLRCSPKSGHDTVSWYQQALGQGPQFIFQYYEEEERQRGNFPDRFSGHQFPNYSSELNVNALLLGDSALYLCASSSNRVSPLHFGNGTRLTVT.